These 10 T cell receptor beta chains were all obtained from the same sample, sequenced in a study of early T cells in non-severe SARS-CoV-2 infection. TCRdb reprocessed the 5' RACE reads with MiXCR, giving one entry per CDR3 protein. The data show around 63,000 distinct CDR3 sequences, with 10% to 15% seen just once and around 4.5% held by the top ten. Sequences were obtained from whole blood. All receptors derive from an adult who was a healthcare worker with PCR-confirmed SARS-CoV-2 infection or an uninfected control (not recorded which).

This clonotype was detected many times. The chain employs TRBV20-1 and TRBJ2-3, with 9 positions matching TRBD2. Germline loops: CDR1 DFQATT, CDR2 SNEGSKA (reference sequence). The CDR3 length is 14 residues. V gave up 2 bases and J gave up 6 bases; unmatched junction bases: 6. Written as DNA, the CDR3 is TGCAGTGCTAGAAGGGTAGCGGGGGAGGATACGCAGTATTTT. This gives the protein CSARRVAGEDTQYF.

This clonotype has a handful of counts. V and J are TRBV18 and TRBJ2-3, with D hard to call. CDR1 KGHSH and CDR2 LQKENI come from the germline V gene. This CDR3 contains 14 residues. The V and J ends lost 3 bases and 1 base respectively, with 8 bases between them. Here the CDR3 DNA reads TGTGCCAGCTCACCTTATGGGGGCACAGATACGCAGTATTTT. Amino acids: CASSPYGGTDTQYF.

A few counts support this clonotype. The chain employs TRBV2 and TRBJ1-5, with TRBD1 matching over 9 bases. The CDR3 has 15 residues. CDR1 is SNHLY and CDR2 is FYNNEI in the germline V gene. V lost 6 bases to trimming and J lost 1 base; unmatched junction nucleotides: 4. The chain's CDR3 is CASSRQGVSNQPQHF. CDR3 DNA: TGTGCCAGCAGCCGACAGGGGGTGAGCAATCAGCCCCAGCATTTT. Supplemented by reference TRBV2 and TRBJ1-5, the full variable domain reads EPEVTQTPSHQVTQMGQEVILRCVPISNHLYFYWYRQILGQKVEFLVSFYNNEISEKSEIFDDQFSVERPDGSNFTLKIRSTKLEDSAMYFCASSRQGVSNQPQHFGDGTRLSIL.

Many counts were recorded for this clonotype. The chain recombines TRBV5-6 with TRBJ2-1, with D perhaps matching TRBD2 (5 bases). CDR3 length: 15 residues. V lost 4 bases, J lost 2 bases, and 13 bases lay in between. Germline V CDR1 and CDR2: SGHDT, YYEEEE. CDR3 sequence (DNA): TGTGCCAGCAGCCTGAGGCGGGTTACCTACAATGAGCAGTTCTTC. Its protein is CASSLRRVTYNEQFF.

This clonotype was counted a few times. The gene calls are TRBV18 and TRBJ2-1; 7 bases align to TRBD1. This CDR3 contains 14 residues. After removal of 3 bases from V and 3 bases from J, the junction contained 2 bases not matched to a gene. Germline V lookup: CDR1 KGHSH, CDR2 LQKENI. The CDR3 bases are TGTGCCAGCTCACCTACAGGGGTCTACAATGAGCAGTTCTTC. Protein product: CASSPTGVYNEQFF.

In its sample, this clonotype was seen once. The J gene is TRBJ2-5, the V gene TRBV6-2 or TRBV6-3; 10 positions match TRBD2. Germline V gives CDR1 MNHEY, CDR2 SVGEGT. The V segment lost 6 bases and the J segment 7 bases; nucleotides outside the gene matches: 11. CDR3 length: 15 amino acids. The CDR3, as DNA: TGTGCCAGCAGGTCAACAGCGGGGGGGCCACGGACCCAGTACTTC. This sequence encodes CASRSTAGGPRTQYF.

This clonotype came up many times. This chain uses TRBV7-6 with TRBJ2-1, with a weak D call TRBD2 (6 bases). Deletions cut 1 base from V and 9 bases from J, with 13 bases between. This CDR3 region has 14 residues. Germline assignment: CDR1 SGHVS and CDR2 FNYEAQ. The DNA for the CDR3 is TGTGCCAGCAGCTTAGTCGTGGGGGGAGGTGAGCAGTTCTTC. Residues: CASSLVVGGGEQFF.

This clonotype occurred many times. The chain uses TRBV20-1 and TRBJ2-5; D is ambiguous. CDR1 and CDR2 from the germline V gene are DFQATT and SNEGSKA (reference sequence). The CDR3 runs to 12 residues. Trimming took 1 base from V and 3 from J, leaving 6 bases between them. CDR3 sequence: CSARGPKETQYF. The CDR3, as DNA: TGCAGTGCTAGAGGACCGAAAGAGACCCAGTACTTC.

This chain uses TRBV12-5 with TRBJ2-6, with D maybe TRBD2 (5 bases). This CDR3 spans 16 amino acids. The V and J ends lost 1 base and 4 bases respectively, with 11 bases between them. CDR1 LGHNT and CDR2 FRNRAP come from the germline V gene. The CDR3 is CASGLEGSYGANVLTF. The CDR3, as DNA: TGTGCTAGTGGTTTGGAAGGGAGTTACGGGGCCAACGTCCTGACTTTC.

This clonotype has at least ten counts. The chain is built from TRBV7-6 and TRBJ2-2, with D perhaps TRBD1 (5 bases). CDR1 is SGHVS, CDR2 FNYEAQ, per germline. V was shortened by 0 bases and J by 9 bases, with 11 bases between the two germline ends. The CDR3 is 14 residues long. CDR3 nucleotides: TGTGCCAGCAGCTTAGCTCTGACAGAAAGGGAGCTGTTTTTT. Translated, it gives CASSLALTERELFF.